The 17 T cell receptor beta chains reported below all come from one sample, sequenced in a study of regulatory T cells in long-lasting Graves disease. CDR3-region Arm-PCR and iRepertoire HTBI primers produced the TCR beta libraries. MiXCR, applied by TCRdb to the multiplex PCR reads, yields one record per CDR3 protein. Of more than 350,000 distinct CDR3 sequences listed, around a fifth are singletons. Time point: persistent/refractory GD, antithyroid drugs over 5 years with positive TRAb. PBMC-derived RNA was used for the TCR library. Sequencing used peripheral blood mononuclear cells (PBMCs), obtained when the disease was refractory, from a patient treated with antithyroid drugs. The receptors stem from a female donor with Graves disease.

For this clonotype: This could be a read error, since a much larger clone is one nucleotide away. The chain carries TRBV28 and TRBJ1-2; D unresolved. This CDR3 region has 12 residues. Trimming removed 11 bases at V and 8 bases at J, with 18 bases between. The germline gives CDR1 MDHEN, CDR2 SYDVKM. The CDR3 bases are TGTGCCGGATCCGGGCGGAAGCGGGGCTACACCTTC. Its protein is CAGSGRKRGYTF.

Remarks on this clonotype: This likely stems from a read error, as it lies one base from a far larger clone. The J gene is TRBJ1-5, the V gene TRBV2, with no clear D. The CDR3 is 13 amino acids. The V and J ends lost 6 bases and 6 bases respectively, with 12 bases between them. In germline, CDR1 is SNHLY, CDR2 FYNNEI. CDR3 sequence reads: CASSIALVQPQHF. In DNA, the CDR3 is TGTGCCAGCAGCATAGCCCTCGTTCAGCCCCAGCATTTT.

This clonotype was detected many times. The junction departs from germline at one end; a sequencing error may be responsible. The V call is TRBV28, the J call TRBJ2-7; D is uncertain. This CDR3 is built from 13 residues. The V gene's germline CDR1 is MDHEN and CDR2 SYDVKM. The CDR3 bases are TGTGCTAGCAAGTCCATGCCAGACTACGAGCAGTACTTC. Its protein is CASKSMPDYEQYF. Supplemented by reference TRBV28 and TRBJ2-7, the full variable domain reads DVKVTQSSRYLVKRTGEKVFLECVQDMDHENMFWYRQDPGLGLRLIYFSYDVKMKEKGDIPEGYSVSREKKERFSLILESASTNQTSMYLCASKSMPDYEQYFGPGTRLTVT.

This clonotype came up many times. This chain connects TRBV11-2 to TRBJ1-2, with 8 bases lining up with TRBD1. The germline CDR1 and CDR2 sequences are SGHAT and FQNNGV. V dropped 1 base and J dropped 4; count of bases not matched to a gene: 2. The CDR3 length is 14 residues. CDR3 residues: CASSLGTGTYGYTF. The CDR3 DNA sequence: TGTGCCAGCAGCTTAGGGACAGGGACCTATGGCTACACCTTC.

The sample holds many counts of this clonotype. The CDR3 DNA sequence: TGTGCCAGCAGTCTAGGGCCAGTGGCAGAGACCCAGTACTTC. Translated, it gives CASSLGPVAETQYF. The chain carries TRBV28 and TRBJ2-5; D is ambiguous. V gave up 5 bases and J gave up 4 bases, with 14 bases separating them. The CDR3 is made up of 14 amino acids. In germline, CDR1 is MDHEN, CDR2 SYDVKM.

The gene calls are TRBV6-4 and TRBJ2-3; the D gene is possibly TRBD1 (6 bases). From germline, CDR1 is MRHNA and CDR2 SNTAGT. V lost 5 bases and J 0 bases, leaving 12 bases between the germline ends. This CDR3 comprises 15 residues. The CDR3 sequence: CASSYTGTSTDTQYF. CDR3 in DNA: TGTGCCAGCAGTTACACAGGGACGAGCACAGATACGCAGTATTTT.

This clonotype was seen at least ten times. The chain links TRBV20-1 to TRBJ2-5; D is tentatively TRBD1 or TRBD2 (5 bases each). The V and J ends lost 6 bases and 5 bases respectively, with 13 bases between them. This CDR3 region has 12 residues. Germline CDR1 and CDR2: DFQATT and SNEGSKA (reference sequence). The CDR3 DNA follows: TGCAGTGCCCCGGGGCGGTTGGAGACCCAGTACTTC. Protein product: CSAPGRLETQYF.

This clonotype showed up many times. As DNA, the CDR3 is TGTGCCAGTAGTACGGACGGAGCTAATTCACCCCTCCACTTT. The encoded protein is CASSTDGANSPLHF. V usage is TRBV19 and J usage is TRBJ1-6; D gene uncertain. Trimming pared 4 bases from V and 6 bases from J, leaving 10 bases between. Germline V gene sequence: CDR1 LNHDA, CDR2 SQIVND (reference sequence). This CDR3 contains 14 residues.

This clonotype was found a few times. The chain couples TRBV7-8 to TRBJ1-5; D perhaps matches TRBD1 (5 bases). CDR1 and CDR2 (germline): SGHVS, FQNEAQ. V shed 5 bases and J shed 2 bases, with 10 bases lying between them. The CDR3 loop spans 14 amino acids. CDR3 sequence: CASSGGMGNQPQHF. The CDR3 DNA reads TGTGCCAGCAGCGGGGGGATGGGCAATCAGCCCCAGCATTTT.

There are a few counts of this clonotype. The V call is TRBV13, the J call TRBJ2-6, with TRBD1 matching over 8 bases. CDR3 length equals 17 residues. V gave up 2 bases and J gave up 1 base; unmatched junction bases: 4. Germline loops: CDR1 PRHDT, CDR2 FYEKMQ (reference sequence). As DNA, the CDR3 is TGTGCCAGCAGCTTACAGGGGGCGTTTTCTGGGGCCAACGTCCTGACTTTC. Residues: CASSLQGAFSGANVLTF.

This clonotype was detected a few times. J is TRBJ2-2 and V is TRBV2, with TRBD2 identical over 8 bases. V shed 2 bases and J 5 bases; nucleotides not matched to a gene: 4. The CDR3 consists of 15 residues. Per the germline V gene, CDR1 is SNHLY and CDR2 is FYNNEI. The CDR3 sequence is CASSENAGGTGELFF. The CDR3 coding sequence is TGTGCCAGCAGTGAAAATGCGGGGGGAACCGGGGAGCTGTTTTTT. The full variable domain, rest sourced from reference TRBV2 and TRBJ2-2, is EPEVTQTPSHQVTQMGQEVILRCVPISNHLYFYWYRQILGQKVEFLVSFYNNEISEKSEIFDDQFSVERPDGSNFTLKIRSTKLEDSAMYFCASSENAGGTGELFFGEGSRLTVL.

This clonotype was observed many times. The chain employs TRBV12-3 or TRBV12-4 and TRBJ1-1, with D possibly TRBD1 on 6 matching bases. Trimming removed 0 bases from V and 6 bases from J, with 11 bases in between. The CDR3 runs to 14 residues. The CDR3 bases are TGTGCCAGCAGTTTAGCAGGGGGAGGGTCTGAAGCTTTCTTT. Translation: CASSLAGGGSEAFF.

J is TRBJ2-1 and V is TRBV3-1, with 8 bases that match TRBD2. CDR3 length: 15 amino acids. Germline CDR1 and CDR2: LGHDT and YNNKEL (reference sequence). The V and J ends lost 0 bases and 7 bases, in that order; junction bases with no gene match: 5. The CDR3 region is CASSQEAGVGNEQFF. CDR3 sequence (DNA): TGTGCCAGCAGCCAAGAAGCGGGAGTGGGGAATGAGCAGTTCTTC.

Worth noting for this clonotype: At one end the junction does not follow the germline gene, possibly because of a read error. This chain links TRBV6-1 with TRBJ2-5, with 9 bases aligning to TRBD1. This CDR3 comprises 14 residues. Germline V CDR1 and CDR2: MNHNS, SASEGT. The DNA for the CDR3 is TGTGCCAGCAGTGCGGACAGGGGAGTTGAGACCCCGTACTTC. Residues: CASSADRGVETPYF.

The table lists this clonotype with a few counts. This CDR3 is CASSPERRVSYEQYF. CDR3 nucleotide sequence: TGCGCCAGCAGCCCTGAGAGGCGGGTCTCCTACGAGCAGTACTTC. The rearrangement links TRBV4-1 to TRBJ2-7; D is perhaps TRBD2 (5 bases). The CDR3 extends over 15 amino acids. The ends were cut back, 4 bases at V and 0 bases at J, with 13 bases in the middle. The germline CDR1 and CDR2 sequences are MGHRA and YSYEKL.

This clonotype was picked up a small number of times. The chain recombines TRBV10-3 with TRBJ1-1, with TRBD1 matching over 10 bases. The CDR3 runs 13 residues. The germline gives CDR1 ENHRY, CDR2 SYGVKD. The trim removed 7 bases at V and 5 bases at J, leaving 4 bases unmatched. The CDR3 region has the DNA TGTGCCATCACCGGACAGGGGGGGACTGAAGCTTTCTTT. This encodes CAITGQGGTEAFF.

This chain joins TRBV4-1 and TRBJ1-5; unclear D gene. This CDR3 contains 13 residues. Trimming shortened V by 9 bases and J by 4 bases, and 13 bases separated the two germline ends. Per germline, CDR1 MGHRA and CDR2 YSYEKL. In DNA form, the CDR3 reads TGCGCCAGTGCCGGGGTTTGGAATCAGCCCCAGCATTTT. It specifies CASAGVWNQPQHF.